This T cell receptor beta chain was retrieved from a study of CD8+CD57+ T cells in acquired aplastic anemia. This clonotype was observed many times. Profiles of TCR beta VDJ and CDR3 were generated from a genomic DNA template. TCRdb ran MiXCR on the reads and lists one entry per CDR3 protein. Of 400,000 to 450,000 distinct CDR3 sequences listed, around 72% are singletons. The CDR3 covers 13 residues. V was shortened by 4 bases and J by 6 bases, with 10 bases between the two germline ends. CDR1 is SGHAT, CDR2 FQNNGV, per germline. Input material: sorted CD4+, CD8+, or CD8+CD57+ T cells (not recorded which) from PBMCs. The receptor comes from a human donor in good health, serving as a control. The J gene is TRBJ1-5, the V gene TRBV11-2; D is possibly TRBD1 (5 bases). The CDR3 region has the DNA TGTGCCAGCAGCTGGGGCGGGGGTCAGCCCCAGCATTTT. This codes for CASSWGGGQPQHF.